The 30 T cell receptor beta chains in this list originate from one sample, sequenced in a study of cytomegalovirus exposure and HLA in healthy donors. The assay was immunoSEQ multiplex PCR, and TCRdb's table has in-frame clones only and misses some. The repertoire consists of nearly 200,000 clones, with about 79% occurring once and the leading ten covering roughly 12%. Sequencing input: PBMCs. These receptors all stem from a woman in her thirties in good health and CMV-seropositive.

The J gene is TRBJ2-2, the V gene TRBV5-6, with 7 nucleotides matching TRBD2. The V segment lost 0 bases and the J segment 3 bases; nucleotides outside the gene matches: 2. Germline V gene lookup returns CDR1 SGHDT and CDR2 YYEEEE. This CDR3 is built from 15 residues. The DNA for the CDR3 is TGTGCCAGCAGCTTGGTACGGGAGGACACCGGGGAGCTGTTTTTT. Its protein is CASSLVREDTGELFF.

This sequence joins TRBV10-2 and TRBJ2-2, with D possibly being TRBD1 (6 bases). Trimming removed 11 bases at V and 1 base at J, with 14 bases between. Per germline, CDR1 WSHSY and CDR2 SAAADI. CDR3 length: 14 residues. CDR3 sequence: CAAGRGGNTGELFF. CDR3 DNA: TGCGCCGCCGGGCGAGGGGGGAACACCGGGGAGCTGTTTTTT.

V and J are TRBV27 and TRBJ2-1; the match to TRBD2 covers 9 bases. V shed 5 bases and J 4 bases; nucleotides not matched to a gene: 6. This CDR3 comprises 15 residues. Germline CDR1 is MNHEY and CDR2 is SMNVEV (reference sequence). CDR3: CASSTGLAPYNEQFF. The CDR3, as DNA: TGTGCCAGCAGTACCGGACTAGCGCCGTACAATGAGCAGTTCTTC.

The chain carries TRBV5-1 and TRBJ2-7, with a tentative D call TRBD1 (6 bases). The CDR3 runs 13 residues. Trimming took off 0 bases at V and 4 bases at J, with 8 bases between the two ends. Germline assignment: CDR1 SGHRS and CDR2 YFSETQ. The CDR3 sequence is CASSLAQGYEQYF. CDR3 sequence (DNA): TGCGCCAGCAGCTTGGCTCAGGGGTACGAGCAGTACTTC.

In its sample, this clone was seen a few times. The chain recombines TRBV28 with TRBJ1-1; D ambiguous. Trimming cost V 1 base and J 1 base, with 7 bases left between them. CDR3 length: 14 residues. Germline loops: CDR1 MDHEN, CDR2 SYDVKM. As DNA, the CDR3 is TGTGCCAGCAGTTTATACACCTCGAACACTGAAGCTTTCTTT. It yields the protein CASSLYTSNTEAFF.

In DNA, the CDR3 is TGTGCCTGGAGTGCCGGGACAGGGGGCGCGAGCGGAGCTTTCTTT. It specifies CAWSAGTGGASGAFF. The chain combines TRBV30 with TRBJ1-1, with 12 positions matching TRBD1. The junction had 10 bases not matched to a gene; V was cut back by 1 base and J by 10 bases. The germline V gene encodes CDR1 GTSNPN and CDR2 SVGIG (reference sequence). The CDR3 has 15 amino acids.

The CDR3 DNA sequence: TGTGCCAGCAGCGTAGCTGCAGGTCAAGCCAACACTGAAGCTTTCTTT. Encoded protein: CASSVAAGQANTEAFF. The chain joins TRBV9 to TRBJ1-1; the D is unclear. The length of the CDR3 is 16 residues. Trimming removed 0 bases at V and 2 bases at J, with 14 bases between. The germline gives CDR1 SGDLS, CDR2 YYNGEE.

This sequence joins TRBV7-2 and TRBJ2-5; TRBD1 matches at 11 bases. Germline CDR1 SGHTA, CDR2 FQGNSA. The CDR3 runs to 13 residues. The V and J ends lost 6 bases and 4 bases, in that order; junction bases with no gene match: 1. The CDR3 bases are TGTGCCAGCAGGGACAGGGGGCTAGAGACCCAGTACTTC. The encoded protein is CASRDRGLETQYF.

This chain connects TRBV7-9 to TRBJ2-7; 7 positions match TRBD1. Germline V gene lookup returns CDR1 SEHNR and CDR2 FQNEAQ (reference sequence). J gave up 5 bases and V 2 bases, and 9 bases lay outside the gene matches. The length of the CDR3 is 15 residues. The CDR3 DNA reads TGTGCCAGCAGCTTACCCGGGACAGTAGTCAACGAGCAGTACTTC. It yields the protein CASSLPGTVVNEQYF.

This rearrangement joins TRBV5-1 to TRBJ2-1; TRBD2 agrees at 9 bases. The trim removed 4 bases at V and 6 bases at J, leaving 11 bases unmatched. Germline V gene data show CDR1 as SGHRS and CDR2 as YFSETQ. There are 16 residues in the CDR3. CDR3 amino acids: CASSNYLREGRNEQFF. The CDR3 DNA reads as TGCGCCAGCAGCAACTATTTGCGGGAGGGCCGCAATGAGCAGTTCTTC.

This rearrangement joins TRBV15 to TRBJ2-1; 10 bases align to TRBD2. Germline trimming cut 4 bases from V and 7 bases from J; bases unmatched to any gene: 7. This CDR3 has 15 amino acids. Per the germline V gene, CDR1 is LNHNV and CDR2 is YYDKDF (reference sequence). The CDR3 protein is CATSKGLASVNEQFF. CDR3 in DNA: TGTGCCACCAGCAAGGGACTAGCGTCCGTTAATGAGCAGTTCTTC. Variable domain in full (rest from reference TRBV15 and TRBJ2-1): DAMVIQNPRYQVTQFGKPVTLSCSQTLNHNVMYWYQQKSSQAPKLLFHYYDKDFNNEADTPDNFQSRRPNTSFCFLDIRSPGLGDTAMYLCATSKGLASVNEQFFGPGTRLTVL.

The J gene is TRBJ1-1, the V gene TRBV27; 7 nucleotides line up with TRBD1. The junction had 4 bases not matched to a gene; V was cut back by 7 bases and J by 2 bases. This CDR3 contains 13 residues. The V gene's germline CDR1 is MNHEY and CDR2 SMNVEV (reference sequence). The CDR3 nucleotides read TGTGCCAGCATGGACAGGACTAACACTGAAGCTTTCTTT. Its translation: CASMDRTNTEAFF.

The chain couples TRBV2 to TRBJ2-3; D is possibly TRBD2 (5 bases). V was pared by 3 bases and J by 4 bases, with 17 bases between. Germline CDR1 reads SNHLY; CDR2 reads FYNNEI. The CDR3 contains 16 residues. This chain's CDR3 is CASSDIPSLTADTQYF. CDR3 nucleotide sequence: TGTGCCAGCAGTGATATTCCTAGCTTGACGGCAGATACGCAGTATTTT.

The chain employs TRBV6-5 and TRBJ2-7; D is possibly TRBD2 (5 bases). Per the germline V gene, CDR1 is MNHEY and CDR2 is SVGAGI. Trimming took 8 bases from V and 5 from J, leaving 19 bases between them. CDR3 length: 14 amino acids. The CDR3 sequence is CASALTSSSDEQYF. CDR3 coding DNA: TGTGCCAGCGCTTTAACTTCTAGCTCGGACGAGCAGTACTTC.

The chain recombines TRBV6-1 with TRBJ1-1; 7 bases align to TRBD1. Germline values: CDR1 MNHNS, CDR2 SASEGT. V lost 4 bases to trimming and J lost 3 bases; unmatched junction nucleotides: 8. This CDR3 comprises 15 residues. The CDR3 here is CASSGTGVGDTEAFF. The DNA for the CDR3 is TGTGCCAGCAGTGGCACAGGGGTTGGGGACACTGAAGCTTTCTTT.

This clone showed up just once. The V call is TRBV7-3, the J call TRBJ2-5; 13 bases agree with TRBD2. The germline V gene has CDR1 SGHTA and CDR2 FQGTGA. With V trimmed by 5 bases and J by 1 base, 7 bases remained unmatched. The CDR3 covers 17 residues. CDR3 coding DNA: TGTGCCAGCAGCCCAGGACTAGCGGGAGTTACCCAAGAGACCCAGTACTTC. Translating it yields CASSPGLAGVTQETQYF. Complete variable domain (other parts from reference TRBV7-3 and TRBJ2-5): GAGVSQTPSNKVTEKGKYVELRCDPISGHTALYWYRQSLGQGPEFLIYFQGTGAADDSGLPNDRFFAVRPEGSVSTLKIQRTERGDSAVYLCASSPGLAGVTQETQYFGPGTRLLVL.

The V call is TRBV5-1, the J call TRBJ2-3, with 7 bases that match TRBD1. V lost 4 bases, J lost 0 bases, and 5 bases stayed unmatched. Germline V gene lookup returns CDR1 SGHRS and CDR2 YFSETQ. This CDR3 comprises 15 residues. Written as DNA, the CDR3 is TGCGCCAGCAGCCTCGACAGGGCCAGCACAGATACGCAGTATTTT. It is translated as CASSLDRASTDTQYF.

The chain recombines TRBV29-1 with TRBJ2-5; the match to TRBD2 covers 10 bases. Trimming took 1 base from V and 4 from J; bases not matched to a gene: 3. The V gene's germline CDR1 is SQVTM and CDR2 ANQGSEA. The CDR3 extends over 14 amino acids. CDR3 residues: CSVEVLAGVETQYF. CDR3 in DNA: TGCAGCGTTGAAGTGCTAGCGGGAGTAGAGACCCAGTACTTC.

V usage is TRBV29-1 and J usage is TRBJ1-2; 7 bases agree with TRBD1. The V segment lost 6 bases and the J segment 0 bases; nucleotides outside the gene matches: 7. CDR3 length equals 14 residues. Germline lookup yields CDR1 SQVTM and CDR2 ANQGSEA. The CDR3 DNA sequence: TGCAGCGTGCCCCCCGGGACAGCTAACTATGGCTACACCTTC. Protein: CSVPPGTANYGYTF.

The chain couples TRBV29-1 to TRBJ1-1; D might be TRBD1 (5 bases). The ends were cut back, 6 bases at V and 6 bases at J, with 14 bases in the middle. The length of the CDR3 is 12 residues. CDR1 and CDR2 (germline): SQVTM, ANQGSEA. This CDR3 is CSVGGVVSEAFF. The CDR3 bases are TGCAGCGTGGGAGGGGTTGTGTCTGAAGCTTTCTTT.

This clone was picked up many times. The CDR3 here is CASSQGVGYTF. In DNA, the CDR3 is TGTGCCAGCAGCCAAGGGGTTGGCTACACCTTC. This chain joins TRBV6-5 and TRBJ1-2, with a weak D call TRBD1 (5 bases). V was clipped by 6 bases and J by 7 bases, with 9 bases between them. The CDR3 loop spans 11 amino acids. Per the germline V gene, CDR1 is MNHEY and CDR2 is SVGAGI.

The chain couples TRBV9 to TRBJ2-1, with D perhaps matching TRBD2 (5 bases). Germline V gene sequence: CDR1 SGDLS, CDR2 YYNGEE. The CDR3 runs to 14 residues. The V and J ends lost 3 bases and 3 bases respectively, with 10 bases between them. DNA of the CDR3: TGTGCCAGCAGCGGAGAGCGGAACTACAATGAGCAGTTCTTC. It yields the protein CASSGERNYNEQFF.

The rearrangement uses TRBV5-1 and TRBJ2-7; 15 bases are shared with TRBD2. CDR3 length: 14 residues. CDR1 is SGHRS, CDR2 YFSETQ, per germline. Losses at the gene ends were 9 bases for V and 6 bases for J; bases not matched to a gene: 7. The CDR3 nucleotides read TGCGCCACCAAGGGACTAGCGGGAGGAGCCGAGCAGTACTTC. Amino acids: CATKGLAGGAEQYF.

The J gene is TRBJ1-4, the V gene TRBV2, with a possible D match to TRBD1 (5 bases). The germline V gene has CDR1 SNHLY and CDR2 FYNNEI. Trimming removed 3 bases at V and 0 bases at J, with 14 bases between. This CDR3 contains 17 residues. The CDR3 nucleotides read TGTGCCAGCAGTGATTTCGGACAAGTTGCAACTAATGAAAAACTGTTTTTT. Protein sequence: CASSDFGQVATNEKLFF. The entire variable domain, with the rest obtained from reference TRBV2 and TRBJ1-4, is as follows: EPEVTQTPSHQVTQMGQEVILRCVPISNHLYFYWYRQILGQKVEFLVSFYNNEISEKSEIFDDQFSVERPDGSNFTLKIRSTKLEDSAMYFCASSDFGQVATNEKLFFGSGTQLSVL.

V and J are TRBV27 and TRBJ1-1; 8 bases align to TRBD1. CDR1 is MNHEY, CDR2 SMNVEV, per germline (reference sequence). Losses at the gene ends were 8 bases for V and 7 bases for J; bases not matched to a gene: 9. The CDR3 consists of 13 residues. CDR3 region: CASQTDRVNEAFF. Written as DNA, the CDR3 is TGTGCCAGCCAAACGGACAGGGTGAATGAAGCTTTCTTT.

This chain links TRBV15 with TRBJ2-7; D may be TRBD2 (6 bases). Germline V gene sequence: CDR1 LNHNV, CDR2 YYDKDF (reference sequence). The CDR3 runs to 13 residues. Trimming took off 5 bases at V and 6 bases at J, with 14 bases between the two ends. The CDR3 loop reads CATSSRELGEQYF. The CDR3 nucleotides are TGTGCCACCAGCTCACGGGAGCTGGGCGAGCAGTACTTC.

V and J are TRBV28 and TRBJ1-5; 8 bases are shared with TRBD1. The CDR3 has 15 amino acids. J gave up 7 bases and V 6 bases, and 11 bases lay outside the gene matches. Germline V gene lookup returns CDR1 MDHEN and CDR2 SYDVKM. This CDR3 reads CASSRAGTGGQPQHF. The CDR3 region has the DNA TGTGCCAGCAGCCGGGCTGGGACAGGTGGGCAGCCCCAGCATTTT.

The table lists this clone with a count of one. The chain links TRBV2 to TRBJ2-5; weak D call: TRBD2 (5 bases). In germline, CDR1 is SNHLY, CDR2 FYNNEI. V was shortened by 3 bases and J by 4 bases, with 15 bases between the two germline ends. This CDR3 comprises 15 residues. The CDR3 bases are TGTGCCAGCAGTGATGGTCACTTAGGAGGAGAGACCCAGTACTTC. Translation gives CASSDGHLGGETQYF.

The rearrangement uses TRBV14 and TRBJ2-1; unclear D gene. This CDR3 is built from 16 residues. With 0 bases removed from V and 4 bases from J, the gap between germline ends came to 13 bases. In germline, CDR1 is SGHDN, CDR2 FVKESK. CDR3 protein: CASSQELFPSYNEQFF. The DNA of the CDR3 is TGTGCCAGCAGCCAAGAACTGTTCCCATCGTACAATGAGCAGTTCTTC.

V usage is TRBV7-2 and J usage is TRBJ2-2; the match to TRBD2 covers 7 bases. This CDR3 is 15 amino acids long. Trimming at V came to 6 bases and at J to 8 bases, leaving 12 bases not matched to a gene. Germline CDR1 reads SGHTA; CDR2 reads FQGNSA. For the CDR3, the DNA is TGTGCCAGCAGTCGCCCTAGAGGGCGGGAGGGGGAGCTGTTTTTT. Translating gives CASSRPRGREGELFF. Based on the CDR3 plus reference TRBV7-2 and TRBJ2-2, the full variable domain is GAGVSQSPSNKVTEKGKDVELRCDPISGHTALYWYRQSLGQGLEFLIYFQGNSAPDKSGLPSDRFSAERTGGSVSTLTIQRTQQEDSAVYLCASSRPRGREGELFFGEGSRLTVL.